Following are 29 T cell receptor beta chains from one sample sequenced in a study of T cells after yellow fever vaccination (dated by TCRdb to the late 2010s). The sample's treatment or condition label, in plain terms: live attenuated yellow fever vaccine strain. Libraries were made using 5' RACE. This sample was sequenced with an Illumina HiSeq 2500. The raw public reads went through TCRdb reprocessing: fastp at Q25, MiXCR clone calling, in-frame beta chains kept. Identical CDR3 proteins give one entry, which carries the most common genes and DNA. The sample yields approximately 300,000 distinct CDR3 sequences; about 6.9% were counted once. The top ten clonotypes cover about a sixth of the sample. Material: PBMCs, obtained about 49 days after the first yellow fever vaccination. The receptor set was obtained from a man younger than 30 who received the YFV17D yellow fever vaccine.

This clonotype was recorded a few times. This rearrangement joins TRBV20-1 to TRBJ2-7, with D possibly matching TRBD1 (6 bases). V lost 3 bases and J 2 bases, leaving 17 bases between the germline ends. The CDR3 consists of 15 residues. The germline V gene has CDR1 DFQATT and CDR2 SNEGSKA (reference sequence). The CDR3 spells CSARGHPDRTYEQYF. CDR3 nucleotide sequence: TGCAGTGCTAGGGGACACCCCGACAGGACCTACGAGCAGTACTTC.

This sequence joins TRBV21-1 and TRBJ1-1. TRBV21-1 is a pseudogene locus. This CDR3 contains 16 residues. This chain's CDR3 is CASSKTFVVPVTEAFF. For the CDR3, the DNA is TGTGCCAGCAGCAAAACTTTCGTAGTTCCGGTCACTGAAGCTTTCTTT.

The rearrangement uses TRBV10-3 and TRBJ1-3, with TRBD1 identical over 7 bases. Germline V gene sequence: CDR1 ENHRY, CDR2 SYGVKD. This CDR3 is 14 amino acids long. Trimming removed 8 bases from V and 0 bases from J; junction bases left unmatched: 4. The CDR3 sequence is CAIQGDNSGNTIYF. The CDR3 nucleotides are TGTGCCATCCAGGGGGACAACTCTGGAAACACCATATATTTT.

There are many counts of this clonotype. The rearrangement joins TRBV12-3 or TRBV12-4 to TRBJ2-1; a weak D match, TRBD2 (5 bases). The CDR3 is 16 residues long. The ends were cut back, 4 bases at V and 6 bases at J, with 19 bases in the middle. CDR3 sequence (DNA): TGTGCCAGCAGTTCTTCCTACGGGGTCCTAGGCAATGAGCAGTTCTTC. Translation: CASSSSYGVLGNEQFF.

The rearrangement joins TRBV2 to TRBJ1-2; the match to TRBD1 covers 10 bases. V gave up 5 bases and J gave up 2 bases; unmatched junction bases: 8. Per germline, CDR1 SNHLY and CDR2 FYNNEI. The CDR3 loop spans 16 amino acids. The CDR3: CASSPERDRGNYGYTF. CDR3 sequence (DNA): TGTGCCAGCAGTCCAGAAAGGGACAGGGGAAACTATGGCTACACCTTC.

The rearrangement uses TRBV6-2 or TRBV6-3 and TRBJ1-5; 9 nucleotides match TRBD1. This CDR3 region has 19 residues. The germline CDR1 and CDR2 sequences are MNHEY and SVGEGT. Trimming took 5 bases from V and 3 from J; bases not matched to a gene: 17. The CDR3 region has the DNA TGTGCCAGCAGTAGCCGCAAAAACAGGGGGCGGAATAACAATCAGCCCCAGCATTTT. This encodes CASSSRKNRGRNNNQPQHF.

This clonotype was observed a handful of times. The J gene is TRBJ1-4, the V gene TRBV12-3 or TRBV12-4; 7 bases are shared with TRBD1. CDR3 size: 14 residues. The V segment lost 5 bases and the J segment 7 bases; nucleotides outside the gene matches: 7. CDR3 sequence reads: CASSRWDSREKLFF. In nucleotides, the CDR3 is TGTGCCAGCAGTAGATGGGACAGCCGTGAAAAACTGTTTTTT.

This clonotype was observed a handful of times. V gene TRBV7-9 combines with J gene TRBJ2-5; D is ambiguous. Germline-derived CDR1 and CDR2 are SEHNR and FQNEAQ (reference sequence). Trimming took 5 bases from V and 1 from J, leaving 17 bases between them. This CDR3 has 16 residues. The CDR3 sequence: CASSPDRGRTQETQYF. The DNA for the CDR3 is TGTGCCAGCAGCCCGGACCGAGGCAGGACCCAAGAGACCCAGTACTTC.

This clonotype was counted ten times or more. The chain is built from TRBV6-5 and TRBJ2-3; 8 bases are a match to TRBD2. J lost 3 bases, V lost 2 bases, and 1 base had no gene match. CDR3 length equals 14 residues. Germline V CDR1 and CDR2: MNHEY, SVGAGI. The CDR3 DNA sequence: TGTGCCAGCAGTTACCGGGGGGGGACAGATACGCAGTATTTT. The encoded protein is CASSYRGGTDTQYF.

V gene TRBV7-9 combines with J gene TRBJ1-5; D is undetermined. The CDR3 is 14 residues long. Germline CDR1 and CDR2: SEHNR and FQNEAQ (reference sequence). V was shortened by 1 base and J by 7 bases, with 11 bases between the two germline ends. The CDR3 DNA sequence: TGTGCCAGCAGCTTAGGGTCCCCAGGACAGCCCCAGCATTTT. This codes for CASSLGSPGQPQHF. Combining the CDR3 with reference TRBV7-9 and TRBJ1-5 gives the whole variable domain DTGVSQNPRHKITKRGQNVTFRCDPISEHNRLYWYRQTLGQGPEFLTYFQNEAQLEKSRLLSDRFSAERPKGSFSTLEIQRTEQGDSAMYLCASSLGSPGQPQHFGDGTRLSIL.

The chain is built from TRBV10-1 and TRBJ2-7; weak D call: TRBD1 (5 bases). The CDR3 is 14 residues long. V was pared by 3 bases and J by 4 bases, with 13 bases between. Germline V gene lookup returns CDR1 WNHNN and CDR2 SYGVQD (reference sequence). CDR3 nucleotide sequence: TGCGCCAGCAGTGAAGCTGGACACTCTTACGAGCAGTACTTC. Translated, it gives CASSEAGHSYEQYF.

This clonotype was found a few times. A junction boundary mismatches the germline segment, possibly from a read error. The rearrangement uses TRBV7-7 and TRBJ2-2; no clear D gene. CDR1 and CDR2 (germline): SSHAT, FNYEAQ (reference sequence). The CDR3 is made up of 13 amino acids. CDR3 sequence: CASSLEGFGELFF. Here the CDR3 DNA reads TGTGCTAGCAGCTTAGAAGGTTTTGGGGAGCTGTTTTTT.

This rearrangement joins TRBV28 to TRBJ2-7, with unresolved D. The germline V gene encodes CDR1 MDHEN and CDR2 SYDVKM. There are 12 residues in the CDR3. V was pared by 3 bases and J by 3 bases, with 6 bases between. In nucleotides, the CDR3 is TGTGCCAGCAGTTTTAACAGCTACGAGCAGTACGTC. It encodes CASSFNSYEQYV.

The CDR3 sequence: CASSSGGPGWANEKLFF. CDR3 in DNA: TGTGCCAGCAGCTCCGGGGGACCCGGCTGGGCTAATGAAAAACTGTTTTTT. The genes are TRBV5-4 and TRBJ1-4; D possibly corresponds to TRBD1 (5 bases). The CDR3 contains 17 residues. V gave up 3 bases and J gave up 3 bases, with 18 bases separating them. The germline gives CDR1 SGHNT, CDR2 YYREEE (reference sequence).

This clonotype has a count of ten or more. CDR3 nucleotide sequence: TGTGCCACCAAAGGGGACTACCGGGCTTTCTTT. As protein: CATKGDYRAFF. This chain connects TRBV19 to TRBJ1-1; D may be TRBD1 (5 bases). Trimming removed 10 bases from V and 11 bases from J, with 17 bases in between. Germline assignment: CDR1 LNHDA and CDR2 SQIVND (reference sequence). The CDR3 covers 11 residues. Using reference TRBV19 and TRBJ1-1 for the parts outside the CDR3, the full variable domain is DGGITQSPKYLFRKEGQNVTLSCEQNLNHDAMYWYRQDPGQGLRLIYYSQIVNDFQKGDIAEGYSVSREKKESFPLTVTSAQKNPTAFYLCATKGDYRAFFGQGTRLTVV.

This clonotype was seen only a few times. The CDR3: CASSLVPGRGADGYTF. CDR3 in DNA: TGTGCCAGCAGTTTGGTACCGGGCAGGGGCGCAGATGGCTACACCTTC. The V and J genes are TRBV28 and TRBJ1-2; tentative D call: TRBD1 (6 bases). V dropped 3 bases and J dropped 6 bases, with 20 bases sitting between them. The CDR3 has 16 amino acids. Germline assignment: CDR1 MDHEN and CDR2 SYDVKM.

This clonotype was recorded a few times. The chain links TRBV4-1 to TRBJ2-7, with D possibly being TRBD1 (5 bases). The germline V and J ends were trimmed by 0 bases and 1 base, with 13 bases remaining between them. The CDR3 runs to 16 residues. Germline assignment: CDR1 MGHRA and CDR2 YSYEKL. The DNA for the CDR3 is TGCGCCAGCAGCCAAGATAGTACAGGCTCATCCTACGAGCAGTACGTC. Translation: CASSQDSTGSSYEQYV.

Worth noting for this clonotype: It may be a read error: a sequence one base away is much more abundant. This sequence joins TRBV5-1 and TRBJ1-1; D gene ambiguous. Per the germline V gene, CDR1 is SGHRS and CDR2 is YFSETQ. CDR3 length: 13 amino acids. The DNA for the CDR3 is TGCGCCGGCAGGCCCCTCCGGGACACTGAAGCTTTCTTT. Its protein product is CAGRPLRDTEAFF.

This chain connects TRBV29-1 to TRBJ2-3; D might be TRBD2 (6 bases). V lost 8 bases, J lost 0 bases, and 12 bases lay in between. CDR3 length: 13 residues. CDR1 is SQVTM, CDR2 ANQGSEA, per germline. CDR3 sequence (DNA): TGCAGCTGGAGGGATTCTAGCACAGATACGCAGTATTTT. This translates into CSWRDSSTDTQYF.

The chain links TRBV10-3 to TRBJ1-5; no reliable D call. Between the trimmed V and J ends, which lost 0 bases and 5 bases, there was a span of 11 bases. The CDR3 runs to 15 residues. CDR1 ENHRY and CDR2 SYGVKD come from the germline V gene. This chain's CDR3 is CAISESPGSYQPQHF. CDR3 in DNA: TGTGCCATCAGTGAGTCCCCCGGCAGCTATCAGCCCCAGCATTTT.

This clonotype was detected many times. The chain employs TRBV5-1 and TRBJ2-3; 8 bases are shared with TRBD1. V was clipped by 4 bases and J by 4 bases; unmatched bases: 8. The CDR3 is 15 residues long. The germline V gene encodes CDR1 SGHRS and CDR2 YFSETQ. The CDR3 region is CASSRTGIGSDTQYF. The CDR3 DNA sequence: TGCGCCAGCAGCCGGACAGGGATCGGCTCAGATACGCAGTATTTT.

This clonotype was found a few times. The chain links TRBV5-1 to TRBJ1-2, with TRBD1 as a possible D gene (6 bases). Germline lookup yields CDR1 SGHRS and CDR2 YFSETQ. V shed 4 bases and J shed 10 bases, with 14 bases lying between them. The CDR3 sequence is 12 residues long. The CDR3 nucleotides read TGCGCCAGCAGCGACCCCGGGACATACTACACCTTC. It translates to CASSDPGTYYTF.

This clonotype was detected many times. This CDR3 reads CAISESFVQNYGYTF. The CDR3 DNA reads TGTGCCATCAGTGAGTCATTCGTCCAGAACTATGGCTACACCTTC. The chain carries TRBV10-3 and TRBJ1-2, with D hard to call. The CDR3 is 15 residues long. The germline V gene has CDR1 ENHRY and CDR2 SYGVKD. V was shortened by 0 bases and J by 2 bases, with 10 bases between the two germline ends.

This clonotype appeared once. The V gene is TRBV6-1, the J gene TRBJ2-6, with D unclear. V lost 7 bases and J 2 bases, leaving 6 bases between the germline ends. The germline gives CDR1 MNHNS, CDR2 SASEGT. The CDR3 consists of 13 residues. The CDR3 DNA sequence: TGTGCCAGCAATCGTCCTGGGGCCAACGTCCTGACTTTC. As protein: CASNRPGANVLTF.

The chain recombines TRBV20-1 with TRBJ2-1; weak D call: TRBD2 (6 bases). The CDR3 spans 17 residues. Germline V CDR1 and CDR2: DFQATT, SNEGSKA (reference sequence). V dropped 3 bases and J dropped 2 bases, with 20 bases sitting between them. The chain's CDR3 is CSASEGKGLPTYNEQFF. Here the CDR3 DNA reads TGCAGTGCTAGTGAAGGGAAAGGACTACCTACCTACAATGAGCAGTTCTTC.

This clonotype was counted between two and nine times. This chain connects TRBV5-4 to TRBJ2-6; D call uncertain. This CDR3 has 13 amino acids. The germline V gene has CDR1 SGHNT and CDR2 YYREEE (reference sequence). The V end lost 4 bases, the J end lost 2 bases, and 4 bases lay between the germline ends. In DNA form, the CDR3 reads TGTGCCAGCAGCCGACCTGGGGCCAACGTCCTGACTTTC. This translates into CASSRPGANVLTF. Based on the CDR3 plus reference TRBV5-4 and TRBJ2-6, the full variable domain is ETGVTQSPTHLIKTRGQQVTLRCSSQSGHNTVSWYQQALGQGPQFIFQYYREEENGRGNFPPRFSGLQFPNYSSELNVNALELDDSALYLCASSRPGANVLTFGAGSRLTVL.

In its sample, this clonotype was seen many times. This chain links TRBV12-3 or TRBV12-4 with TRBJ2-2; D is ambiguous. Trimming took 5 bases from V and 7 from J, leaving 8 bases between them. The CDR3 length is 12 residues. The DNA for the CDR3 is TGTGCCAGCAGTCCGAGAGTCGGGGAGCTGTTTTTT. This codes for CASSPRVGELFF.

This clonotype was seen more than once but under ten times. The CDR3 reads CASSPTGSSGANVLTF. The CDR3 DNA sequence: TGTGCCAGCAGCCCCACAGGGTCCTCTGGGGCCAACGTCCTGACTTTC. V and J are TRBV3-1 and TRBJ2-6, with D perhaps TRBD1 (6 bases). The V gene lost 4 bases and the J gene lost 0 bases, with 10 bases spanning the gap. Germline lookup yields CDR1 LGHDT and CDR2 YNNKEL (reference sequence). The CDR3 loop spans 16 amino acids. Looking up the rest from reference TRBV3-1 and TRBJ2-6 gives the full variable domain: DTAVSQTPKYLVTQMGNDKSIKCEQNLGHDTMYWYKQDSKKFLKIMFSYNNKELIINETVPNRFSPKSPDKAHLNLHINSLELGDSAVYFCASSPTGSSGANVLTFGAGSRLTVL.

This clonotype was counted between two and nine times. This chain joins TRBV3-1 and TRBJ1-2, with 11 nucleotides matching TRBD1. Trimming at V came to 0 bases and at J to 8 bases, leaving 2 bases not matched to a gene. The CDR3 length is 14 residues. CDR1 and CDR2 from the germline V gene are LGHDT and YNNKEL (reference sequence). CDR3 region: CASSQEGQGGGYTF. CDR3 DNA: TGTGCCAGCAGCCAAGAGGGACAGGGGGGCGGCTACACCTTC. The full variable domain, in which reference TRBV3-1 and TRBJ1-2 provide the parts outside the CDR3, is DTAVSQTPKYLVTQMGNDKSIKCEQNLGHDTMYWYKQDSKKFLKIMFSYNNKELIINETVPNRFSPKSPDKAHLNLHINSLELGDSAVYFCASSQEGQGGGYTFGSGTRLTVV.